This TCR beta chain was recovered during a study of CD8+ T cells in alopecia areata. Study summary: Treated patients were given 5 to 10 mg oral tofacitinib twice daily. Patients took tofacitinib for 6 to 18 months, followed by 6 drug-free months. Whole-study results and caveats: TCR sharing across patients was less clear than in mice, possibly HLA-related.

CD4+ and CD8+ T cells were sorted from PBMCs stained for CD3, CD4 and CD8. Details on this clone: The antigen is not known.

Extraction and reverse transcription of RNA yielded cDNA as the sequencing template. The data were produced by immunoSEQ multiplex PCR, yet TCRdb's version contains in-frame clones alone and is incomplete. Of more than 95,000 clones in the sample, more than 35% were seen once. The TCR comes from a human donor with alopecia areata. Sequences were obtained from CD4+ T cells sorted from blood.

CDR3 region: CASSLVGADTQYF. The CDR3 DNA is TGTGCCAGCAGCTTGGTAGGCGCAGATACGCAGTATTTT. The rearrangement uses TRBV5-6 and TRBJ2-3, with D unclear. V was pared by 0 bases and J by 4 bases, with 6 bases between. This CDR3 has 13 amino acids. The germline V gene has CDR1 SGHDT and CDR2 YYEEEE.